The 5 T cell receptor beta chains below were found in one sample sequenced in a study of post-analysis software for immune sequencing data. Findings of the study overall: Patients had higher frequencies than controls of five TRBV segments, including TRBV5-6, TRBV5-1 and TRBV20-1.

The antigens these receptors bind are not known. Unique molecular identifiers were carried by the TCR beta cDNA libraries. From the PCR reads, TCRdb called clonotypes with MiXCR, one entry per CDR3 protein. The sample holds approximately 690,000 distinct CDR3 sequences, around 60% seen once. The material sequenced was blood. The source is a girl aged 2-9 years with multiple sclerosis.

The rearrangement links TRBV5-1 to TRBJ2-3; D call uncertain. The germline CDR1 and CDR2 sequences are SGHRS and YFSETQ. V lost 2 bases and J lost 5, with 12 bases in between. The CDR3 is 14 amino acids. In DNA form, the CDR3 reads TGCGCCAGCAGCTTCGAAGTCCAAGGAGATACGCAGTATTTT. Encoded protein: CASSFEVQGDTQYF.

This clonotype was seen more than once but under ten times. This chain links TRBV6-1 with TRBJ2-5; TRBD1 might be the D (7 bases). V lost 8 bases, J lost 4 bases, and 17 bases lay in between. Germline lookup yields CDR1 MNHNS and CDR2 SASEGT. The CDR3 spans 14 residues. The CDR3 DNA is TGTGCCAGCTACGGGGCAGGGGGAGGAGAGACCCAGTACTTC. Protein: CASYGAGGGETQYF.

This clonotype showed up just a few times. The chain employs TRBV25-1 and TRBJ2-7, with 9 bases identical to TRBD1. The J segment lost 4 bases and the V segment lost 10 bases, leaving 11 bases of the junction unmatched. Per germline, CDR1 MGHDK and CDR2 SYGVNS. This CDR3 contains 14 residues. The chain's CDR3 is CATSSGTGRYEQYF. The CDR3 DNA is TGTGCCACCTCATCCGGGACAGGGAGATACGAGCAGTACTTC.

The chain uses TRBV9 and TRBJ2-7; D is perhaps TRBD1 or TRBD2 (5 bases each). The J call could be wrong; TRBJ2-5 is a better fit for the DNA end. The germline V gene encodes CDR1 SGDLS and CDR2 YYNGEE. This CDR3 comprises 15 residues. CDR3 protein: CASSAEGTTQETQYF. CDR3 in DNA: TGTGCCAGCAGCGCCGAAGGGACCACCCAAGAGACCCAGTACTTC.

This clonotype was recorded a few times. This rearrangement joins TRBV29-1 to TRBJ1-1, with D maybe TRBD1 (5 bases). Germline CDR1 SQVTM, CDR2 ANQGSEA. CDR3 length: 13 residues. V was trimmed by 4 bases and J by 1 base, leaving 10 bases between them. CDR3: CSVAGRTNTEAFF. The CDR3, as DNA: TGCAGCGTTGCGGGACGGACGAACACTGAAGCTTTCTTT.